The 6 T cell receptor beta chains reported below all come from one sample, sequenced in a study of molecular identifiers for immune sequencing clone quantification. Each CDR3 protein gets one entry after TCRdb re-called the PCR reads with MiXCR. This sample has about 640,000 distinct CDR3 sequences, with around 20% found just once. Sequencing input: naive CD8+ T cells from blood, with Jurkat cell RNA spiked in. Subset indicated: FACS-sorted CD8+CD4-CCR7+CD45RA+ naive T cells. These receptors were taken from a human donor in good health. Some libraries in this study had Jurkat cell RNA spiked in.

As regards this clonotype: A read error may explain this, as a much larger clone is one base away. The V gene is TRBV12-5, the J gene TRBJ2-7; D is possibly TRBD1 or TRBD2 (5 bases each). Per germline, CDR1 LGHNT and CDR2 FRNRAP. CDR3 length equals 13 residues. The CDR3 here is CVSSAGALYEQYF. DNA for the CDR3: TGTGTTAGCTCAGCCGGGGCCCTCTACGAGCAGTACTTC.

This clonotype was counted between two and nine times. V is TRBV6-2 or TRBV6-3 and J is TRBJ2-5, with 10 nucleotides matching TRBD2. In germline, CDR1 is MNHEY, CDR2 SVGEGT. The CDR3 sequence is 15 residues long. J gave up 3 bases and V 2 bases, and 3 bases lay outside the gene matches. This chain's CDR3 is CASSYVAGGKETQYF. The CDR3 bases are TGTGCCAGCAGTTACGTAGCGGGGGGAAAAGAGACCCAGTACTTC.

V is TRBV7-9 and J is TRBJ2-2; TRBD2 is a possible D gene (5 bases). The V gene lost 2 bases and the J gene lost 7 bases, with 8 bases spanning the gap. Germline CDR1 SEHNR, CDR2 FQNEAQ (reference sequence). The CDR3 has 13 residues. CDR3 sequence reads: CASSLMSGGELFF. The CDR3, as DNA: TGTGCCAGCAGCTTAATGAGCGGCGGGGAGCTGTTTTTT.

In this sample, this clonotype turned up many times. In DNA form, the CDR3 reads TGTGCCAGCAGCGTAGTTGGGGATTCCTCAGATACGCAGTATTTT. It yields the protein CASSVVGDSSDTQYF. This rearrangement joins TRBV9 to TRBJ2-3; no clear D gene. The CDR3 is 15 amino acids. Germline-derived CDR1 and CDR2 are SGDLS and YYNGEE. V was pared by 0 bases and J by 4 bases, with 12 bases between.

The chain recombines TRBV20-1 with TRBJ2-3, with a weak D call TRBD2 (5 bases). Trimming stripped 4 bases from V and 6 bases from J, with 29 bases between. The CDR3 length is 18 residues. Germline CDR1 and CDR2: DFQATT and SNEGSKA (reference sequence). As DNA, the CDR3 is TGCAGTGCTAACGTCAGCCCCCTTGCGGGTGGAAATGTTGATACGCAGTATTTT. It is translated as CSANVSPLAGGNVDTQYF.

The chain uses TRBV7-2 and TRBJ2-7; the match to TRBD1 covers 7 bases. J was trimmed by 3 bases and V by 5 bases; bases with no gene match: 7. CDR3 length: 14 residues. The germline V gene has CDR1 SGHTA and CDR2 FQGNSA. Written as DNA, the CDR3 is TGTGCCAGCAGCACTACAGGGGTTAACTACGAGCAGTACTTC. Protein: CASSTTGVNYEQYF. The full variable domain, with the rest looked up from reference TRBV7-2 and TRBJ2-7, is GAGVSQSPSNKVTEKGKDVELRCDPISGHTALYWYRQSLGQGLEFLIYFQGNSAPDKSGLPSDRFSAERTGGSVSTLTIQRTQQEDSAVYLCASSTTGVNYEQYFGPGTRLTVT.